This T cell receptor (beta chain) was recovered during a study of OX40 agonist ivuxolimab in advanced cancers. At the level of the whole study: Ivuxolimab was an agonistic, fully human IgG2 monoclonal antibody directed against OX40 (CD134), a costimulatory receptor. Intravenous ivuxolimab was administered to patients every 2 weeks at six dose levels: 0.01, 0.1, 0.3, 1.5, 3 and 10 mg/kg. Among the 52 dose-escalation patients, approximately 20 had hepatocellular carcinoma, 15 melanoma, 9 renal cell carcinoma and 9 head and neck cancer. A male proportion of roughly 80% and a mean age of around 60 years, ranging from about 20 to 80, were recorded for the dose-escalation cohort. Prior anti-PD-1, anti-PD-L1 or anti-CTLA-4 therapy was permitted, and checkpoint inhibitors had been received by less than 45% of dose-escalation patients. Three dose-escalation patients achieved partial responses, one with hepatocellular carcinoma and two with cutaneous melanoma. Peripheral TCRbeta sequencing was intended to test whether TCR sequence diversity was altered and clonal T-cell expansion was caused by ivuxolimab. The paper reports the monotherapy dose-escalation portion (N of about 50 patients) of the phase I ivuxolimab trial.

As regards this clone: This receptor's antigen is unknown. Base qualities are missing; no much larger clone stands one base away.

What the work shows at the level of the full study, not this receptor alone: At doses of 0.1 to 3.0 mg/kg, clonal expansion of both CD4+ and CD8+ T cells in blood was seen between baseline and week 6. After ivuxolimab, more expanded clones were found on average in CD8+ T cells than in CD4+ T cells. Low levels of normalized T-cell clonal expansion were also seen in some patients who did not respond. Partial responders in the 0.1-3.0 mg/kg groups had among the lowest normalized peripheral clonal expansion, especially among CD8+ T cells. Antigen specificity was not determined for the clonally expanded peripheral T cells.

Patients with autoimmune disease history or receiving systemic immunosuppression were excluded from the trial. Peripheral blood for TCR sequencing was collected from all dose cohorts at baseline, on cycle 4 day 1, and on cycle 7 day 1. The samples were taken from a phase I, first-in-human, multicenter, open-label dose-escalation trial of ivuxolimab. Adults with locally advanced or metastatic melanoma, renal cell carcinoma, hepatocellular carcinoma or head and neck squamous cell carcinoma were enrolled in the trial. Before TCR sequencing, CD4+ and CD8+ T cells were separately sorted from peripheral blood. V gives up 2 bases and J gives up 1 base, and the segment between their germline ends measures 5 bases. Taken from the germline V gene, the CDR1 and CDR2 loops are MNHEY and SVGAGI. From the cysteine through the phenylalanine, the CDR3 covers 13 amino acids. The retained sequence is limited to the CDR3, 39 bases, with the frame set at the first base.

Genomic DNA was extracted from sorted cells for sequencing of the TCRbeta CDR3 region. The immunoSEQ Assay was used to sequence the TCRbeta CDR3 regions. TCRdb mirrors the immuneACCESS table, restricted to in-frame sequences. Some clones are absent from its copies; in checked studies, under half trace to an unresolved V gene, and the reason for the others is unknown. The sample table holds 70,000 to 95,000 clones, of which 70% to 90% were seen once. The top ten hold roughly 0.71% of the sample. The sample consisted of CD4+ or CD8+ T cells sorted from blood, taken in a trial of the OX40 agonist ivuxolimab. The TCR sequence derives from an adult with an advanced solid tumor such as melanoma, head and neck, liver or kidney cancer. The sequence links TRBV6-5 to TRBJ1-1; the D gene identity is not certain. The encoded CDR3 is CASSYTANTEAFF. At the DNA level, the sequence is TGTGCCAGCAGTTACACGGCGAACACTGAAGCTTTCTTT.